Described below is a single T cell receptor beta chain sequence and its context. Its antigen is unknown. Base qualities were left out, and no much larger clone turns up one base away. The immunoSEQ Assay was the method used to sequence TCRbeta CDR3 regions. After extraction, genomic DNA underwent amplification by bias-controlled multiplex PCR, followed by high-throughput sequencing. On the authors' methods: To quantify the absolute abundance of every unique TCRbeta CDR3 region, sequences were collapsed and filtered. Usable DNA was measured by amplifying reference genes present in all nucleated cells, and TCRbeta template counts were normalized to that usable DNA to estimate T cell fraction. Repertoire TCRs were annotated as SARS-CoV-2-specific by exact matching of V gene, CDR3 amino acid sequence and J gene to a known reactive TCR set. The reference SARS-CoV-2 TCR set came from MIRA and was filtered for enrichment in COVID-19-positive ImmuneCODE repertoires, removing public or cross-reactive TCRs. Using the MIRA antigens, annotated TCRs were further analysed by specific ORF or by position within an ORF. Breadth was defined as the number of annotated unique rearrangements divided by the total number of unique productive rearrangements, and depth was defined as the summed frequency of the annotated unique rearrangements. Two-sided Wilcoxon rank-sum tests were used to compare TCR breadth between groups. TCRdb provides this immuneACCESS table in a form limited to in-frame rearrangements. Some clones are lacking; in checked studies, under half of them reflect an unresolved V gene, and why the rest are absent is not known. The V and J calls and clone size are taken from that table; D and trimming were inferred from the DNA. In all, the sample holds hundreds of thousands of clones, and around nine tenths of those were seen once. The ten most abundant clones make up around 3.6% of the sample.

This specimen comes from a study of Ad26.COV2.S vaccination and SARS-CoV-2 variants (dated by TCRdb to the early 2020s). With regard to the full study: Donors in the vaccine arm were drawn from COV1001, a multicentre, randomized, double-blind, placebo-controlled phase I-IIa trial testing Ad26.COV2.S in healthy adults. The TCR-sequenced set comprised approximately 30 samples: some 19 Ad26.COV2.S vaccine recipients, 5 placebo recipients and 8 SARS-CoV-2 convalescent individuals. Trial participants were randomized into five groups of five: low-dose or high-dose Ad26.COV2.S given once or twice, or placebo on both occasions. Investigators remained blinded to trial group allocation during experiments and outcome assessment. TCRbeta repertoire sequencing served as the tool for gauging how specific and how broad the SARS-CoV-2-reactive T cell receptors were following Ad26.COV2.S vaccination. Ad26.COV2.S was administered intramuscularly at 5 x 10^10 or 1 x 10^11 viral particles, either as a single shot or as two shots given 56 days apart. General conclusions and limits of the study: The study was not powered to compare responses between vaccine doses or regimens. Substantial breadth of spike-specific CD8+ and CD4+ T cell responses was reported after vaccination. The authors noted that total T cell responses may have been underestimated by the TCR breadth and depth analyses. Non-spike TCR breadth was comparable between vaccine and placebo recipients, consistent with the vaccine containing only spike. Spike-specific TCR breadth was higher in Ad26.COV2.S recipients than in placebo recipients (P = 0.0014).

The germline V gene sets CDR1 to SGHVS and CDR2 to FQNEAQ. There are 14 amino acids in the CDR3, from cysteine to phenylalanine inclusive. The read is trimmed to its CDR3 DNA, 42 bases read in frame from base 1. Relative to germline, V is 1 base shorter and J is 4 bases shorter, with 10 bases between their ends. The intended sense of this specimen's treatment or condition label: around 19 received Ad26.COV2.S at low or high dose, single or two shots; 5 received placebo; per-sample allocation not given. Repertoires of vaccine and placebo recipients were sequenced from samples taken on day 63 after the first injection. Cohort 1b enrolled some 25 adults aged 18-55 years at a single site in Boston, USA, between 29 July and 7 August 2020. Ad26.COV2.S was a replication-incompetent adenovirus type 26 vector expressing a prefusion-stabilized SARS-CoV-2 spike protein from the original Wuhan strain.

Material: peripheral blood, obtained in a trial of Ad26.COV2.S vaccine versus placebo. This receptor was identified in a person between 18 and 60 years old who received the Ad26.COV2.S COVID-19 vaccine or a placebo. The V gene is TRBV7-8 and the J gene is TRBJ1-1, and the D gene may be TRBD1, 5 bases matching. The CDR3 protein: CASSLVRGSTEAFF. The bases are TGTGCCAGCAGCTTAGTGAGGGGTAGCACTGAAGCTTTCTTT.